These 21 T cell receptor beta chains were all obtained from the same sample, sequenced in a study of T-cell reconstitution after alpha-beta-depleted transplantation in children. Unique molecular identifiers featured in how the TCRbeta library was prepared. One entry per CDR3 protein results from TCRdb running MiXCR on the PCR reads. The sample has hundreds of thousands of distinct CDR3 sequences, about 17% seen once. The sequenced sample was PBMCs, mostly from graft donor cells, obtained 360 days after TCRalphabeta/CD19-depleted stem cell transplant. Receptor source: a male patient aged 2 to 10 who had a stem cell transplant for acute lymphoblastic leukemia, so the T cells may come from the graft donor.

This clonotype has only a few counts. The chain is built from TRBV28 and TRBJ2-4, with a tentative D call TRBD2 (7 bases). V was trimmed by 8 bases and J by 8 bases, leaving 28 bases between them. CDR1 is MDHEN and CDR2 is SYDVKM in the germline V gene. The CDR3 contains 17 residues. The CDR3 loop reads CASSGVWRGRGRDIQYF. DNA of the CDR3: TGTGCCAGCTCGGGGGTTTGGCGGGGGAGGGGGAGAGACATTCAGTACTTC.

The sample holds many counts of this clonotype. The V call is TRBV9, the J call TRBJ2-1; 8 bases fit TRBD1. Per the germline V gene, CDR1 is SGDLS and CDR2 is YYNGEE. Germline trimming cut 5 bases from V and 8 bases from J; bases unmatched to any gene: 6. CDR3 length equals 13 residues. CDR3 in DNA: TGTGCCAGCAGTCACGACAGGGGCGATGAGCAGTTCTTC. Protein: CASSHDRGDEQFF.

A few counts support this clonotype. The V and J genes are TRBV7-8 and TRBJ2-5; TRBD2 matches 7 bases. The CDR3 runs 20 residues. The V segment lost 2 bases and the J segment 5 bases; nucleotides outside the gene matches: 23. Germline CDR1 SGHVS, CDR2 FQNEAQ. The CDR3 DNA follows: TGTGCCAGCAGCTTACTACCTCAGCCGGCCCCGGCGGGAGATGAGGAGACCCAGTACTTC. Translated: CASSLLPQPAPAGDEETQYF.

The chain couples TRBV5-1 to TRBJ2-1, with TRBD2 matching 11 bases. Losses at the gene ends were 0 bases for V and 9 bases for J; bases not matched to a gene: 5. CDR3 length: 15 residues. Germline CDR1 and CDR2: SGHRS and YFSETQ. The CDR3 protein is CASSLVAGGLLEQFF. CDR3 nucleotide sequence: TGCGCCAGCAGCTTGGTAGCGGGAGGGTTGCTTGAGCAGTTCTTC.

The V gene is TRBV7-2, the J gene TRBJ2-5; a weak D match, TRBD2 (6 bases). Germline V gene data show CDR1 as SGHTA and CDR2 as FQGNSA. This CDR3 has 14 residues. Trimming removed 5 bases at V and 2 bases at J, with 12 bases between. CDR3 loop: CASSRETLQETQYF. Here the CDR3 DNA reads TGTGCCAGCAGCCGGGAGACCCTACAAGAGACCCAGTACTTC.

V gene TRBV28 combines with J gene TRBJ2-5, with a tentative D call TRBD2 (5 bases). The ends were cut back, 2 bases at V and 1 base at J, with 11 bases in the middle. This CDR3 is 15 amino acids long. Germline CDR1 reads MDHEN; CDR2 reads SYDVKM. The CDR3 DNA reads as TGTGCCAGCAGTTTAAGCGGAGCGGCCCAAGAGACCCAGTACTTC. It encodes CASSLSGAAQETQYF.

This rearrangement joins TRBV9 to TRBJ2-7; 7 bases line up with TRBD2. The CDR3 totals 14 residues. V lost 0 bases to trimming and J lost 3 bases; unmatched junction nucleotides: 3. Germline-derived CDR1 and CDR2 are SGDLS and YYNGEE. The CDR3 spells CASSVGLAGYEQYF. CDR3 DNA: TGTGCCAGCAGCGTAGGTTTAGCGGGCTACGAGCAGTACTTC.

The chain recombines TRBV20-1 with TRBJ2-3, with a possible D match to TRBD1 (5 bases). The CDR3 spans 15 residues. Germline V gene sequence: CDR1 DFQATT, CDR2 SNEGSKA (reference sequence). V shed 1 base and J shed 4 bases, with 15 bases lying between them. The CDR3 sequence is CSARAATESPDTQYF. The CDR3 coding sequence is TGCAGTGCTAGAGCCGCGACAGAGAGTCCAGATACGCAGTATTTT.

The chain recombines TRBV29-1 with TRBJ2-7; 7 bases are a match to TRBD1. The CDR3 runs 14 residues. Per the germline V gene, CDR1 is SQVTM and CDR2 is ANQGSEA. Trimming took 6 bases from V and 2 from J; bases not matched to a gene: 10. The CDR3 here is CSVGLQGSAYEQYF. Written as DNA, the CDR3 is TGCAGCGTCGGTTTACAGGGGAGTGCCTACGAGCAGTACTTC.

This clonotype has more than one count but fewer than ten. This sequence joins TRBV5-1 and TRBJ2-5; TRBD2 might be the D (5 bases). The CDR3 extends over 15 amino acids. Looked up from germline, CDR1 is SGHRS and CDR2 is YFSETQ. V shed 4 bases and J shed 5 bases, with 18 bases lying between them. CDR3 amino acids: CASSIENWRGETQYF. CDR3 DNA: TGCGCCAGCAGCATTGAAAATTGGCGAGGGGAGACCCAGTACTTC.

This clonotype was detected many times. DNA for the CDR3: TGTGCCAGCAGTCCCCGTCGGAGCGGGGTGAAGGCCGGGGAGCTGTTTTTT. This translates into CASSPRRSGVKAGELFF. The chain employs TRBV12-3 or TRBV12-4 and TRBJ2-2; the match to TRBD2 covers 7 bases. The junction had 15 bases not matched to a gene; V was cut back by 5 bases and J by 6 bases. The CDR3 has 17 residues.

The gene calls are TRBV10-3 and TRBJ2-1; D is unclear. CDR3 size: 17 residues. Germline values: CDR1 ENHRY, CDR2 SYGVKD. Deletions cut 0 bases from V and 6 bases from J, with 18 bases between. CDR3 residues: CAISESTKVAFSNEQFF. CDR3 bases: TGTGCCATCAGTGAGTCGACCAAGGTAGCCTTCTCCAATGAGCAGTTCTTC.

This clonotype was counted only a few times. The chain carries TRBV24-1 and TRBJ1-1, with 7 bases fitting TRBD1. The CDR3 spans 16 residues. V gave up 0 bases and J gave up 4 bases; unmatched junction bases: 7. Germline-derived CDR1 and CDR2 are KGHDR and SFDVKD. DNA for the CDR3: TGTGCCACCAGTGATTTGGGGGCAGACAGGGTCACTGAAGCTTTCTTT. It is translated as CATSDLGADRVTEAFF.

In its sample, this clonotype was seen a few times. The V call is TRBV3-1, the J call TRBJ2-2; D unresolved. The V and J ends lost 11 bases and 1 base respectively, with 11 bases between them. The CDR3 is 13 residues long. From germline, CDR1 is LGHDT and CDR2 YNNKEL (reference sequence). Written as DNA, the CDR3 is TGTGCCGGCGAAAACAGGAACACCGGGGAGCTGTTTTTT. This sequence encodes CAGENRNTGELFF.

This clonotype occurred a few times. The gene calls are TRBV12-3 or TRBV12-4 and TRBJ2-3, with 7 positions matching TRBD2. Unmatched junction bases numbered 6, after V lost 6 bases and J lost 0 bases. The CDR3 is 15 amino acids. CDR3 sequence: CASSSSGPSTDTQYF. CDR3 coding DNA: TGTGCCAGCAGCTCTAGCGGACCTAGCACAGATACGCAGTATTTT.

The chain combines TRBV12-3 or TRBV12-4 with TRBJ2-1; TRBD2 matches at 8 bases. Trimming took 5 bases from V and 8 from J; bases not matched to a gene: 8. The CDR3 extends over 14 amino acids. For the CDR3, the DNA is TGTGCCAGCAGTACGGGACTAGTTAGCGATGAGCAGTTCTTC. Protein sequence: CASSTGLVSDEQFF.

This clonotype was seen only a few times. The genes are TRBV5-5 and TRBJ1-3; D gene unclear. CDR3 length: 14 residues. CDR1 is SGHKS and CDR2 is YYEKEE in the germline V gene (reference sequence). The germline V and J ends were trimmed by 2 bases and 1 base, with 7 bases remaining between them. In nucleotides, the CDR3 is TGTGCCAGCAGCTTCGGGAAATCTGGAAACACCATATATTTT. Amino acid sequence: CASSFGKSGNTIYF.

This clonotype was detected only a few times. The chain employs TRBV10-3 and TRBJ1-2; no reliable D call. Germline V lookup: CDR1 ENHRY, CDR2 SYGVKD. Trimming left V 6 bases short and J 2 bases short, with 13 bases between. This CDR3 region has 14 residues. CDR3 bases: TGTGCCATCAGCCTCTCTGCAGCGAACTATGGCTACACCTTC. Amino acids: CAISLSAANYGYTF.

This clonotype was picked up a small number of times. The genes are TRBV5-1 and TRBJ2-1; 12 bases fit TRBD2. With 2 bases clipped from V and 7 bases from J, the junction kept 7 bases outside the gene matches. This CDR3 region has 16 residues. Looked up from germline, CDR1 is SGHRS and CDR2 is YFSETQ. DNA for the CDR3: TGCGCCAGCAGCTTCCAACCTAGCGGGAGGGGAAATGAGCAGTTCTTC. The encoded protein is CASSFQPSGRGNEQFF.

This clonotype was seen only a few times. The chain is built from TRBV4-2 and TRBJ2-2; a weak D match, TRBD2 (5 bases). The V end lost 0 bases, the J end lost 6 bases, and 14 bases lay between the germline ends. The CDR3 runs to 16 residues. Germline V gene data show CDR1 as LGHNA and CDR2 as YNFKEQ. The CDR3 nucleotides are TGTGCCAGCAGCCAAGATCTGGGAGCCCAGTCCGGGGAGCTGTTTTTT. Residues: CASSQDLGAQSGELFF.

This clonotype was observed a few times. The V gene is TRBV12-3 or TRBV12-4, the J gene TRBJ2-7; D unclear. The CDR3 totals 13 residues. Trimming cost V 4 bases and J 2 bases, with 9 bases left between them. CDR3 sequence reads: CASSSETTYEQYF. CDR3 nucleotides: TGTGCCAGCAGTTCGGAGACCACCTACGAGCAGTACTTC.